A single sample gave rise to the 28 T cell receptor beta chains below, sequenced in a study of blood T cell repertoires in COVID-19. Here immunoSEQ multiplex PCR was the method, and the copy in TCRdb shows in-frame clones only, minus some. The data hold 300,000 to 350,000 clones, with 75% to 90% observed a single time. The sequencing sample was made of PBMCs or T cells enriched from blood (not recorded which). The receptor set was obtained from a man aged 25 to 40 who had recovered from COVID-19.

The chain couples TRBV11-3 to TRBJ2-1; tentative D call: TRBD2 (5 bases). The ends were cut back, 0 bases at V and 9 bases at J, with 6 bases in the middle. CDR3 size: 12 residues. Germline lookup yields CDR1 SGHNT and CDR2 YENEEA. The CDR3 protein is CASSLDRGEQFF. The CDR3 region has the DNA TGTGCCAGCAGCTTAGACCGGGGTGAGCAGTTCTTC.

The J gene is TRBJ1-4, the V gene TRBV7-9; perhaps TRBD1 as D (5 bases). Between the trimmed V and J ends, which lost 2 bases and 8 bases, there was a span of 6 bases. Germline values: CDR1 SEHNR, CDR2 FQNEAQ (reference sequence). CDR3 length: 12 amino acids. In DNA form, the CDR3 reads TGTGCCAGCAGCTTAAGGGGCGAAAAACTGTTTTTT. This gives the protein CASSLRGEKLFF.

The V call is TRBV19, the J call TRBJ1-5; 7 nucleotides line up with TRBD1. The CDR3 covers 16 residues. Germline V gives CDR1 LNHDA, CDR2 SQIVND (reference sequence). Unmatched junction bases numbered 9, after V lost 1 base and J lost 6 bases. CDR3: CASSIATGVGRQPQHF. As DNA, the CDR3 is TGTGCCAGTAGTATAGCTACAGGGGTTGGTCGTCAGCCCCAGCATTTT.

The V call is TRBV4-2, the J call TRBJ1-2; D remains unclear. Trimming shortened V by 0 bases and J by 8 bases, and 4 bases separated the two germline ends. Per the germline V gene, CDR1 is LGHNA and CDR2 is YNFKEQ. This CDR3 spans 11 amino acids. The CDR3 sequence: CASSQDLGYTF. Here the CDR3 DNA reads TGTGCCAGCAGCCAAGATCTAGGCTACACCTTC.

The J gene is TRBJ1-1, the V gene TRBV2; possibly TRBD1 for D (6 bases). The ends were cut back, 10 bases at V and 4 bases at J, with 13 bases in the middle. CDR3 size: 12 residues. Germline V gene sequence: CDR1 SNHLY, CDR2 FYNNEI. The CDR3 region is CANSADSTEAFF. The CDR3 DNA reads as TGTGCCAACAGCGCGGACAGCACTGAAGCTTTCTTT.

This chain joins TRBV21-1 and TRBJ2-2; the table calls TRBD2, which could not be checked here. TRBV21-1 is given as a pseudogene. The CDR3 is 16 residues long. CDR3 loop: CASSKATRTNTGELFF. The DNA for the CDR3 is TGTGCCAGCAGCAAAGCGACTAGAACGAACACCGGGGAGCTGTTTTTT.

Worth noting for this clone: The same CDR3 is also encoded by other DNA sequences in this sample. The chain is built from TRBV30 and TRBJ2-6; TRBD2 agrees at 7 bases. The CDR3 length is 13 residues. J gave up 4 bases and V 5 bases, and 2 bases lay outside the gene matches. Germline values: CDR1 GTSNPN, CDR2 SVGIG (reference sequence). CDR3: CAWGLGGANVLTF. For the CDR3, the DNA is TGTGCCTGGGGACTAGGCGGGGCCAACGTCCTGACTTTC.

This clone has a handful of counts. The V call is TRBV18, the J call TRBJ1-1, with TRBD1 identical over 9 bases. V shed 3 bases, J shed 3 bases, and the junction held 8 bases outside the gene matches. The CDR3 is 16 amino acids. Germline CDR1 KGHSH, CDR2 LQKENI. CDR3 region: CASSPKQGAWDTEAFF. The CDR3 coding sequence is TGTGCCAGCTCACCTAAACAGGGGGCATGGGACACTGAAGCTTTCTTT.

This clone was counted between two and nine times. The gene calls are TRBV5-8 and TRBJ2-1; D possibly corresponds to TRBD1 (5 bases). Germline values: CDR1 SGHTS, CDR2 YDEGEE. This CDR3 is built from 16 residues. V lost 1 base to trimming and J lost 5 bases, with 16 bases between them. The CDR3 is CASSLLGFQGDNEQFF. The CDR3 region has the DNA TGTGCCAGCAGCTTGTTAGGCTTCCAGGGCGACAATGAGCAGTTCTTC.

As regards this clone: Other DNA sequences in this specimen translate into the identical CDR3. The rearrangement links TRBV5-1 to TRBJ2-7, with 11 bases that match TRBD1. After removal of 4 bases from V and 0 bases from J, the junction contained 3 bases not matched to a gene. Germline CDR1 reads SGHRS; CDR2 reads YFSETQ. This CDR3 is 15 amino acids long. The CDR3 region has the DNA TGCGCCAGCAGCCTCGGGACAGGGGGCTCCTACGAGCAGTACTTC. It translates to CASSLGTGGSYEQYF. The full variable domain, rest sourced from reference TRBV5-1 and TRBJ2-7, is KAGVTQTPRYLIKTRGQQVTLSCSPISGHRSVSWYQQTPGQGLQFLFEYFSETQRNKGNFPGRFSGRQFSNSRSEMNVSTLELGDSALYLCASSLGTGGSYEQYFGPGTRLTVT.

The chain combines TRBV25-1 with TRBJ1-2; 11 nucleotides align to TRBD1. Germline assignment: CDR1 MGHDK and CDR2 SYGVNS. This CDR3 contains 16 residues. Trimming removed 1 base from V and 7 bases from J; junction bases left unmatched: 8. The CDR3 region has the DNA TGTGCCAGCAGTGAATTGGGGACAGGGGGATTGGGTGGCTACACCTTC. Amino acid sequence: CASSELGTGGLGGYTF.

The chain links TRBV3-1 (or the pseudogene TRBV3-2) to TRBJ1-2; the D gene is possibly TRBD1 (6 bases). Deletions cut 8 bases from V and 2 bases from J, with 9 bases between. The CDR3 extends over 12 amino acids. Germline values: CDR1 LGHDT, CDR2 YNNKEL (reference sequence). Here the CDR3 DNA reads TGTGCCAGCCAGCAGGGGAACTATGGCTACACCTTC. This gives the protein CASQQGNYGYTF.

A few counts support this clone. The rearrangement uses TRBV27 and TRBJ1-6; D ambiguous. V lost 2 bases, J lost 8 bases, and 10 bases lay in between. This CDR3 is built from 14 residues. The germline V gene has CDR1 MNHEY and CDR2 SMNVEV (reference sequence). CDR3 in DNA: TGTGCCAGCAGTTTAGGTACACGTTATTCACCCCTCCACTTT. Translating it yields CASSLGTRYSPLHF.

V and J are TRBV30 and TRBJ1-2; tentative D call: TRBD1 (5 bases). CDR3 length: 12 residues. Per germline, CDR1 GTSNPN and CDR2 SVGIG (reference sequence). The germline V and J ends were trimmed by 4 bases and 4 bases, with 10 bases remaining between them. CDR3 protein: CAWTDRVYGYTF. Here the CDR3 DNA reads TGTGCCTGGACCGACAGAGTCTATGGCTACACCTTC.

DNA for the CDR3: TGTGCCAGCAGCTTGGAGCTTCAGGGGGAGACCCAGTACTTC. Amino acids: CASSLELQGETQYF. The chain joins TRBV5-4 to TRBJ2-5, with D maybe TRBD1 (6 bases). Per the germline V gene, CDR1 is SGHNT and CDR2 is YYREEE (reference sequence). The germline V and J ends were trimmed by 0 bases and 5 bases, with 11 bases remaining between them. There are 14 residues in the CDR3.

The genes are TRBV5-1 and TRBJ2-2; a weak D match, TRBD2 (5 bases). This CDR3 is built from 15 residues. Trimming pared 0 bases from V and 5 bases from J, leaving 11 bases between. The germline gives CDR1 SGHRS, CDR2 YFSETQ. The CDR3 region has the DNA TGCGCCAGCAGCTTGGGAACTAGTGGAACCGGGGAGCTGTTTTTT. It codes for CASSLGTSGTGELFF.

The CDR3 sequence is CASSLDRGSYNEQFF. The CDR3 nucleotides are TGTGCCAGCAGCCTAGACAGGGGATCCTACAATGAGCAGTTCTTC. This rearrangement joins TRBV7-3 to TRBJ2-1, with 8 positions matching TRBD1. The CDR3 contains 15 residues. CDR1 and CDR2 from the germline V gene are SGHTA and FQGTGA. V lost 5 bases, J lost 1 base, and 4 bases stayed unmatched.

The J gene is TRBJ2-7, the V gene TRBV11-2, with 10 bases matching TRBD1. The CDR3 contains 13 residues. The V gene's germline CDR1 is SGHAT and CDR2 FQNNGV. The ends lost 4 bases at V and 6 bases at J; junction bases unmatched: 3. CDR3: CASSSDRGGEQYF. The CDR3 nucleotides read TGTGCCAGCAGCTCGGACAGGGGGGGCGAGCAGTACTTC.

This chain joins TRBV5-4 and TRBJ2-3; D unclear. The CDR3 length is 15 residues. The V gene's germline CDR1 is SGHNT and CDR2 YYREEE (reference sequence). V lost 0 bases and J lost 3, with 11 bases in between. DNA for the CDR3: TGTGCCAGCAGCTTGGGAGGCGGTGTTACAGATACGCAGTATTTT. This codes for CASSLGGGVTDTQYF.

The gene calls are TRBV7-9 and TRBJ2-1; 11 positions agree with TRBD2. The CDR3 is 16 residues long. The V and J ends lost 4 bases and 7 bases, in that order; junction bases with no gene match: 9. CDR1 and CDR2 from the germline V gene are SEHNR and FQNEAQ (reference sequence). CDR3 in amino acids: CASSYLTSGAINEQFF. The DNA for the CDR3 is TGTGCCAGCAGCTACCTGACTAGCGGGGCAATTAATGAGCAGTTCTTC.

The chain carries TRBV5-6 and TRBJ2-7, with TRBD2 identical over 9 bases. This CDR3 has 14 amino acids. V lost 3 bases, J lost 2 bases, and 3 bases stayed unmatched. Germline loops: CDR1 SGHDT, CDR2 YYEEEE. The CDR3 bases are TGTGCCAGCAGCTCAGAGCGGGGGGCCTACGAGCAGTACTTC. Protein: CASSSERGAYEQYF.

J is TRBJ2-2 and V is TRBV6-5; D unresolved. Germline loops: CDR1 MNHEY, CDR2 SVGAGI. Trimming stripped 6 bases from V and 6 bases from J, with 17 bases between. CDR3 length: 15 residues. The CDR3 protein is CASRDRTRPPGELFF. CDR3 DNA: TGTGCCAGCAGGGATAGAACCAGGCCCCCCGGGGAGCTGTTTTTT.

This chain uses TRBV2 with TRBJ2-2, with D perhaps matching TRBD2 (6 bases). The V and J ends lost 4 bases and 5 bases respectively, with 11 bases between them. Germline V lookup: CDR1 SNHLY, CDR2 FYNNEI. The CDR3 runs 14 residues. CDR3 loop: CASSGGEKTGELFF. CDR3 sequence (DNA): TGTGCCAGCAGTGGGGGGGAAAAAACCGGGGAGCTGTTTTTT.

This chain joins TRBV4-1 and TRBJ2-7; 8 positions match TRBD1. Germline loops: CDR1 MGHRA, CDR2 YSYEKL. There are 15 residues in the CDR3. V dropped 2 bases and J dropped 3; count of bases not matched to a gene: 6. This CDR3 is CASSQTGTGNYEQYF. CDR3 nucleotides: TGCGCCAGCAGCCAAACCGGGACAGGAAACTACGAGCAGTACTTC.

As to this clone: Other nucleotide sequences in the sample specify the same CDR3. V is TRBV7-3 and J is TRBJ2-5, with D uncertain. This CDR3 region has 13 residues. Germline V gene lookup returns CDR1 SGHTA and CDR2 FQGTGA. Trimming removed 1 base from V and 3 bases from J, with 6 bases in between. CDR3 DNA sequence: TGTGCCAGCAGCTTAAGTAGAGAAGAGACCCAGTACTTC. This sequence encodes CASSLSREETQYF.

V usage is TRBV18 and J usage is TRBJ1-3; no clear D. V lost 3 bases and J lost 0, with 9 bases in between. CDR1 and CDR2 from the germline V gene are KGHSH and LQKENI. The length of the CDR3 is 15 residues. The CDR3 coding sequence is TGTGCCAGCTCACCCGGGTTTCGCTCTGGAAACACCATATATTTT. Amino acids: CASSPGFRSGNTIYF.

V gene TRBV30 combines with J gene TRBJ2-7, with D perhaps matching TRBD2 (5 bases). Trimming took off 4 bases at V and 0 bases at J, with 10 bases between the two ends. Germline V CDR1 and CDR2: GTSNPN, SVGIG (reference sequence). The CDR3 length is 13 residues. The CDR3 DNA follows: TGTGCCTGGACCACTAGGAGCTCCTACGAGCAGTACTTC. It encodes CAWTTRSSYEQYF.

The chain couples TRBV19 to TRBJ1-5, with 7 positions matching TRBD1. The germline V gene has CDR1 LNHDA and CDR2 SQIVND (reference sequence). The CDR3 length is 14 residues. After removal of 6 bases from V and 7 bases from J, the junction contained 9 bases not matched to a gene. CDR3 loop: CASRGTDEGQPQHF. DNA of the CDR3: TGTGCCAGTAGGGGGACAGACGAAGGCCAGCCCCAGCATTTT.